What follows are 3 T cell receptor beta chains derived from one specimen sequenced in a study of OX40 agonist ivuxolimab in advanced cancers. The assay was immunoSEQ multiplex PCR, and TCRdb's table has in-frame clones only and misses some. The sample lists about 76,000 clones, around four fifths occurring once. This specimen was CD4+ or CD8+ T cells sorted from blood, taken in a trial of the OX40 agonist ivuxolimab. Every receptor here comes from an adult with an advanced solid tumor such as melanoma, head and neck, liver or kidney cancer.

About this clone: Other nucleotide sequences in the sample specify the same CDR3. This chain's CDR3 is CASSLGARNTEAFF. In nucleotides, the CDR3 is TGTGCCAGCAGCTTAGGGGCGAGGAACACTGAAGCTTTCTTT. This rearrangement joins TRBV5-4 to TRBJ1-1; D perhaps matches TRBD1 (5 bases). CDR1 SGHNT and CDR2 YYREEE come from the germline V gene (reference sequence). This CDR3 spans 14 amino acids. V was pared by 2 bases and J by 1 base, with 9 bases between.

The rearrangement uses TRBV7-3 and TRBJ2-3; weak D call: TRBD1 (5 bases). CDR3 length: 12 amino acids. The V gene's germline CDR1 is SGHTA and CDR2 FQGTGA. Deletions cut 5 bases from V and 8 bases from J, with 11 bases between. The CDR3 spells CASSPSRGTQYF. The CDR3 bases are TGTGCCAGCAGCCCGAGTAGGGGTACGCAGTATTTT.

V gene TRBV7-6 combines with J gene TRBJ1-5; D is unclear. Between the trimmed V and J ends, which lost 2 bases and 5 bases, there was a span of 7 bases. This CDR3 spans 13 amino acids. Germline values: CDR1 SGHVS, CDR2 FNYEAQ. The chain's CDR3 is CASSLSSDQPQHF. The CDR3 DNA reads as TGTGCCAGCAGCTTAAGCAGCGATCAGCCCCAGCATTTT.